This T cell receptor beta chain was captured in a study of blood T cell repertoires in COVID-19. Study as a whole: The analysed material was cDNA or gDNA that came from T cells, B-cell-depleted T cells, or PBMCs.

Everyone who took part was roughly 18 to 89 years old, and they came from over 20 US areas. Participants reported their clinical history, and cohort assignment relied on those reports. What the recovered Cohort 3 donors had was two negative PCRs, clearance, or symptom resolution. The V and J ends lost 1 base and 0 bases, in that order; junction bases with no gene match: 4. This CDR3 contains 16 residues. CDR1 and CDR2 from the germline V gene are SGDLS and YYNGEE. Measured with immunoSEQ multiplex PCR; TCRdb has only the in-frame clones, and not every one. The sample lists some 160,000 clones; about four fifths were seen once.

The sample was PBMCs or T cells enriched from blood (not recorded which). The TCR originated in a woman in her sixties or seventies who had recovered from COVID-19. The chain has TRBV9 and TRBJ2-1; TRBD2 matches at 7 bases. The CDR3 bases are TGTGCCAGCAGCGTACTCGGGGGGAGCTCCTACAATGAGCAGTTCTTC. Translation gives CASSVLGGSSYNEQFF.